Following are 17 T cell receptor beta chains from one sample sequenced in a study of T cell repertoires in cytomegalovirus infection. TCRdb ran MiXCR on the reads and lists one entry per CDR3 protein. Counted here are some 320,000 distinct CDR3 sequences, under 35% occurring once; the ten biggest clones make up around 18%. The antigens these receptors bind are not known. This material consisted of cultured PBMCs, taken from culture after CMV antigen stimulation. These receptors were obtained from a human donor in good health (CMV status not recorded). Some clones in this sample may be carry-over from other donors' samples.

The chain uses TRBV7-9 and TRBJ2-1, with D perhaps TRBD1 (5 bases). Trimming took 1 base from V and 7 from J, leaving 17 bases between them. This CDR3 comprises 16 residues. Germline CDR1 reads SEHNR; CDR2 reads FQNEAQ (reference sequence). In DNA form, the CDR3 reads TGTGCCAGCAGCTTAGTAGCAGGGTTCCTGCGGAATGAGCAGTTCTTC. This codes for CASSLVAGFLRNEQFF. Complete variable domain (other parts from reference TRBV7-9 and TRBJ2-1): DTGVSQNPRHKITKRGQNVTFRCDPISEHNRLYWYRQTLGQGPEFLTYFQNEAQLEKSRLLSDRFSAERPKGSFSTLEIQRTEQGDSAMYLCASSLVAGFLRNEQFFGPGTRLTVL.

Only a few counts were recorded for this clonotype. The chain carries TRBV4-2 and TRBJ2-1; TRBD2 is a possible D gene (6 bases). Trimming stripped 2 bases from V and 9 bases from J, with 14 bases between. Germline V lookup: CDR1 LGHNA, CDR2 YNFKEQ. The CDR3 length is 14 residues. Written as DNA, the CDR3 is TGTGCCAGCAGCCAACCGGGACTGTTCGGTGAGCAGTTCTTC. It yields the protein CASSQPGLFGEQFF.

This clonotype was picked up a small number of times. The chain recombines TRBV12-3 or TRBV12-4 with TRBJ2-1; 7 bases line up with TRBD2. This CDR3 comprises 11 residues. The J segment lost 14 bases and the V segment lost 7 bases, leaving 8 bases of the junction unmatched. The CDR3 DNA follows: TGTGCCAGCACCCTTGGGGGGGAGAAGTTCTTC. It codes for CASTLGGEKFF.

This clonotype was detected once. The rearrangement links TRBV12-3 or TRBV12-4 to TRBJ1-5; D gene unclear. V lost 3 bases and J lost 3, with 6 bases in between. The length of the CDR3 is 13 residues. CDR3 DNA: TGTGCCAGCAGTTTTAGTGACAATCAGCCCCAGCATTTT. It encodes CASSFSDNQPQHF.

The chain couples TRBV20-1 to TRBJ1-5; TRBD1 matches 7 bases. This CDR3 has 15 residues. Germline CDR1 DFQATT, CDR2 SNEGSKA (reference sequence). The junction had 9 bases not matched to a gene; V was cut back by 5 bases and J by 2 bases. CDR3 region: CSAVQGKVRNQPQHF. CDR3 in DNA: TGCAGTGCTGTACAGGGGAAGGTCCGCAATCAGCCCCAGCATTTT.

The sample holds many counts of this clonotype. The chain recombines TRBV10-3 with TRBJ1-5; D gene ambiguous. Trimming took off 4 bases at V and 4 bases at J, with 11 bases between the two ends. CDR1 ENHRY and CDR2 SYGVKD come from the germline V gene. The CDR3 covers 14 residues. The CDR3 protein is CAISASDGNQPQHF. The CDR3 DNA reads TGTGCCATCAGTGCCAGTGACGGGAATCAGCCCCAGCATTTT.

This clonotype was counted only a few times. This chain uses TRBV27 with TRBJ2-7, with 10 positions matching TRBD1. With V trimmed by 6 bases and J by 5 bases, 4 bases remained unmatched. The CDR3 is 13 amino acids. CDR1 and CDR2 from the germline V gene are MNHEY and SMNVEV (reference sequence). The CDR3 bases are TGTGCCAGCAGCTGGGACAGGGGAAACGAGCAGTACTTC. Protein product: CASSWDRGNEQYF.

The chain employs TRBV5-5 and TRBJ2-5; possible D gene TRBD1, 6 bases. In germline, CDR1 is SGHKS, CDR2 YYEKEE (reference sequence). The V and J ends lost 1 base and 4 bases respectively, with 14 bases between them. The CDR3 totals 15 residues. The CDR3 sequence is CASSLSRGVVETQYF. The CDR3 nucleotides read TGTGCCAGCAGCTTGAGCAGGGGAGTTGTAGAGACCCAGTACTTC.

The rearrangement links TRBV27 to TRBJ1-2; TRBD1 aligns across 7 bases. The V gene end was trimmed by 3 bases and the J gene end by 7 bases; junction bases not matched to a gene: 8. The CDR3 is made up of 14 amino acids. CDR1 MNHEY and CDR2 SMNVEV come from the germline V gene (reference sequence). CDR3 sequence reads: CASSFRGGASGYTF. The CDR3 region has the DNA TGTGCCAGCAGTTTCAGAGGGGGCGCGAGTGGCTACACCTTC.

V gene TRBV5-5 combines with J gene TRBJ2-7, with D perhaps matching TRBD1 (5 bases). Germline V gene sequence: CDR1 SGHKS, CDR2 YYEKEE (reference sequence). CDR3 size: 15 residues. V lost 0 bases and J 2 bases, leaving 12 bases between the germline ends. CDR3 protein: CASSLGQIEAYEQYF. The CDR3 DNA reads as TGTGCCAGCAGCTTGGGACAGATTGAGGCCTACGAGCAGTACTTC.

The chain recombines TRBV7-6 with TRBJ2-4, with no clear D. This CDR3 contains 17 residues. V lost 1 base, J lost 0 bases, and 13 bases lay in between. From germline, CDR1 is SGHVS and CDR2 FNYEAQ. The CDR3 bases are TGTGCCAGCAGCTTAGAGGAAGCAGAACTAGCCAAAAACATTCAGTACTTC. It yields the protein CASSLEEAELAKNIQYF.

The chain employs TRBV12-3 or TRBV12-4 and TRBJ2-2; D unresolved. The CDR3 is made up of 12 amino acids. V lost 8 bases, J lost 5 bases, and 9 bases lay in between. CDR3 region: CASRSDTGELFF. CDR3 DNA sequence: TGTGCCAGCCGAAGCGATACCGGGGAGCTGTTTTTT.

The table lists this clonotype with many counts. This rearrangement joins TRBV7-2 to TRBJ1-4; D gene unclear. CDR1 is SGHTA and CDR2 is FQGNSA in the germline V gene. This CDR3 region has 13 residues. V was pared by 2 bases and J by 8 bases, with 9 bases between. The CDR3 nucleotides read TGTGCCAGCAGCTTATCCCACCTGGAAAAACTGTTTTTT. This gives the protein CASSLSHLEKLFF.

The chain links TRBV6-2 or TRBV6-3 to TRBJ1-2; no reliable D call. Trimming cost V 8 bases and J 3 bases, with 16 bases left between them. There are 14 residues in the CDR3. In germline, CDR1 is MNHEY, CDR2 SVGEGT. The CDR3 nucleotides are TGTGCCAGCGGGCCTCGATGGGAATACTATGGCTACACCTTC. This sequence encodes CASGPRWEYYGYTF.

In this sample, this clonotype turned up a few times. This sequence joins TRBV11-2 and TRBJ1-2; maybe TRBD1 (5 bases). This CDR3 comprises 13 residues. The V gene lost 2 bases and the J gene lost 6 bases, with 10 bases spanning the gap. Germline V CDR1 and CDR2: SGHAT, FQNNGV. CDR3 loop: CASSLTQGDGYTF. The CDR3 DNA reads as TGTGCCAGCAGCTTAACGCAGGGCGATGGCTACACCTTC.

This clonotype was recorded at least ten times. V and J are TRBV24-1 and TRBJ2-5; 9 bases are a match to TRBD1. The CDR3 covers 16 residues. In germline, CDR1 is KGHDR, CDR2 SFDVKD. The J segment lost 4 bases and the V segment lost 4 bases, leaving 9 bases of the junction unmatched. The CDR3 DNA follows: TGTGCCACCAGTGACCTGACAGGGGGTCTGGGAGAGACCCAGTACTTC. Translation gives CATSDLTGGLGETQYF.

This clonotype has a handful of counts. This chain links TRBV12-3 or TRBV12-4 with TRBJ2-1, with D perhaps TRBD1 (5 bases). V was trimmed by 4 bases and J by 1 base, leaving 14 bases between them. The CDR3 is 16 residues long. The CDR3 coding sequence is TGTGCCAGCAGTTCAGACAGTTCGCTTTCCTACAATGAGCAGTTCTTC. It specifies CASSSDSSLSYNEQFF.